The rows below give T cell receptor beta chains drawn from one sample of a study of blood T cells in healthy people across ages. TCRdb reanalysed the 5' RACE reads using MiXCR and keeps one entry per CDR3 protein. The profile covers approximately 1,000,000 distinct CDR3 sequences, with more than 35% appearing a single time and approximately 20% taken by the ten largest. Sequencing input: blood. Receptors originate from a woman aged 60-70 years in good health. The CDR3 runs from the conserved cysteine through the conserved F or W. D genes are given only for firm matches. Clone sizes are given selectively: once, few, many, or a class where the clone is expanded.

CDR3aa,CDR3nt,abundance,v_gene,d_gene,j_gene
CGSSQTTSSYEQYF,TGTGGCAGCAGCCAGACAACGAGCTCCTACGAGCAGTACTTC,NA,TRBV14,NA,TRBJ2-7
CASSPTLVRNEQFF,TGTGCCAGCAGCCCAACTCTCGTTCGCAATGAGCAGTTCTTC,few,TRBV5-6,NA,TRBJ2-1
CASSRQENQPQHF,TGTGCCAGCTCACGGCAGGAAAATCAGCCCCAGCATTTT,few,TRBV18,NA,TRBJ1-5
CATIGLLYNEQFF,TGTGCTACAATTGGACTTCTCTACAATGAGCAGTTCTTC,many,TRBV12-3/TRBV12-4,NA,TRBJ2-1
CASKVTALGYTF,TGTGCCAGCAAAGTGACGGCCCTTGGCTACACCTTC,NA,TRBV28,NA,TRBJ1-2
CASSLHRRGPRYGYTF,TGTGCCAGCAGTTTACACCGCAGGGGGCCACGCTATGGTTACACCTTC,NA,TRBV6-5,TRBD1,TRBJ1-2
CAISGGLSSYEQYF,TGTGCCATCAGTGGAGGACTAAGCTCCTACGAGCAGTACTTC,many,TRBV10-3,NA,TRBJ2-7
CASSLALGQGLLEQYF,TGTGCCAGCAGTCTGGCTCTGGGACAGGGTCTTCTAGAGCAGTACTTC,NA,TRBV28,TRBD1,TRBJ2-7
CASSLKAGGMRPYEQYF,TGTGCCAGCAGCTTAAAAGCGGGAGGGATGCGACCCTACGAGCAGTACTTC,few,TRBV13,TRBD2,TRBJ2-7
CASSWAPRDLAKNIQYF,TGTGCCAGCAGCTGGGCCCCACGGGACCTAGCCAAAAACATTCAGTACTTC,NA,TRBV27,NA,TRBJ2-4
CASRVSGADTSYEQYF,TGTGCCAGCAGGGTGTCGGGAGCGGATACCTCCTACGAGCAGTACTTC,NA,TRBV6-5,NA,TRBJ2-7
CASSSGDGWELDTEAFF,TGCGCCAGCAGCTCGGGGGACGGATGGGAATTGGACACTGAAGCTTTCTTT,NA,TRBV5-1,NA,TRBJ1-1
CASSLGAGWNQPQHF,TGTGCCAGCAGCTTAGGGGCAGGTTGGAATCAGCCCCAGCATTTT,NA,TRBV7-6,NA,TRBJ1-5
CASSLVGWTGIDYEQYF,TGTGCCAGCAGCTTAGTTGGGTGGACAGGGATAGACTACGAGCAGTACTTC,NA,TRBV7-9,TRBD1,TRBJ2-7
CASSLDASGRETQFF,TGTGCCAGCAGCTTAGACGCTAGCGGACGGGAGACCCAGTTCTTC,NA,TRBV7-2,TRBD2,TRBJ2-1
CASSNGGDGSNEQFF,TGTGCCAGCAGTAACGGGGGGGACGGGTCCAATGAGCAGTTCTTC,NA,TRBV28,TRBD2,TRBJ2-1
CASSEAGQGWGQPQHF,TGTGCCAGCAGTGAAGCGGGACAGGGCTGGGGTCAGCCCCAGCATTTT,NA,TRBV2,TRBD1,TRBJ1-5
CASSYGNTLVYEQYF,TGTGCCAGCAGTTACGGTAATACACTAGTCTACGAGCAGTACTTC,few,TRBV6-6,NA,TRBJ2-7
CASSLLLRQGADTQYF,TGTGCCAGCAGCTTACTGCTCAGGCAGGGGGCCGATACGCAGTATTTT,few,TRBV7-9,TRBD1,TRBJ2-3
CASSYSSGGVPDTQYF,TGTGCCAGCAGTTACTCGAGCGGGGGGGTCCCAGATACGCAGTATTTT,once,TRBV6-5,TRBD2,TRBJ2-3
CASSYRDSRAEQYF,TGTGCCAGCAGTTACCGGGACAGTCGTGCCGAGCAGTACTTC,few,TRBV27,TRBD1,TRBJ2-7
CASSFNYEQFF,TGTGCCAGCAGTTTTAACTATGAGCAGTTCTTC,NA,TRBV27,NA,TRBJ2-1
CSVDSRDYQETQYF,TGCAGCGTTGATTCCCGGGACTATCAAGAGACCCAGTACTTC,few,TRBV29-1,TRBD2,TRBJ2-5
CVSKGGKQETQYF,TGTGTCAGCAAGGGGGGCAAACAAGAGACCCAGTACTTC,NA,TRBV2,NA,TRBJ2-5
CSARIRLDHKETQYF,TGCAGTGCTAGAATCAGACTAGACCACAAAGAGACCCAGTACTTC,NA,TRBV20-1,NA,TRBJ2-5
CSASRDRGFGYTF,TGCAGTGCTTCGCGGGACAGGGGGTTTGGCTACACCTTC,once,TRBV20-1,TRBD1,TRBJ1-2
CASSQSGLAAYEQYF,TGTGCCAGCAGCCAATCGGGACTAGCGGCCTACGAGCAGTACTTC,few,TRBV3-1,TRBD2,TRBJ2-7
CASSPNLGNEQYF,TGTGCCAGCAGCCCAAACCTAGGCAATGAGCAGTACTTC,NA,TRBV11-3,NA,TRBJ2-4
CASSLTGIIEKLFF,TGCGCCAGCAGCCTAACAGGGATCATTGAAAAACTGTTTTTT,NA,TRBV4-1,NA,TRBJ1-4
CASSARSGTISFENEQFF,TGTGCCAGCAGTGCCCGGAGCGGGACCATCTCTTTTGAGAATGAGCAGTTCTTC,NA,TRBV6-4,TRBD2,TRBJ2-1
CASSFYPALAGGTDTQYF,TGTGCCAGCAGTTTTTATCCCGCCCTAGCGGGAGGAACAGATACGCAGTATTTT,NA,TRBV28,TRBD2,TRBJ2-3
CSASTTEAFF,TGCAGCGCCTCTACCACTGAAGCTTTCTTT,NA,TRBV29-1,NA,TRBJ1-1
CASSLARGSNYGYTF,TGTGCCAGCAGCTTAGCGCGGGGTTCGAACTATGGCTACACCTTC,few,TRBV7-2,NA,TRBJ1-2
CASSSKYGLGGKNEQFF,TGTGCCAGCAGTTCCAAATACGGACTAGGGGGGAAGAATGAGCAGTTCTTC,NA,TRBV27,NA,TRBJ2-1
CASRDPGTSYSDTQYF,TGTGCCAGCAGAGACCCCGGGACTAGCTATTCAGATACGCAGTATTTT,NA,TRBV6-5,TRBD2,TRBJ2-3
CASSSLAGRGETQYF,TGTGCCAGCAGCTCTTTAGCGGGAAGGGGAGAGACCCAGTACTTC,few,TRBV7-9,TRBD2,TRBJ2-5
CASSPIWRGQYF,TGTGCCAGCAGCCCAATATGGCGGGGGCAGTACTTC,NA,TRBV7-2,TRBD2,TRBJ2-5
CSTTPKYNEQFF,TGCAGTACTACACCCAAATACAATGAGCAGTTCTTC,NA,TRBV20-1,NA,TRBJ2-1
CAIRLGGHTDTQYF,TGTGCCATCAGGCTTGGCGGGCACACAGATACGCAGTATTTT,NA,TRBV10-3,NA,TRBJ2-3
CASSSTGFSYNEQYF,TGTGCCAGCAGCTCTACTGGCTTCTCCTACAATGAGCAGTACTTC,few,TRBV11-2,NA,TRBJ2-7
CASRRQARVYTF,TGTGCCAGCAGACGCCAGGCACGCGTCTACACCTTC,NA,TRBV6-5,NA,TRBJ1-2
CASSGGQVGYTF,TGTGCCAGCAGTGGAGGACAGGTCGGCTACACCTTC,NA,TRBV6-1,TRBD1,TRBJ1-2
CASRETVLSYNEQFF,TGTGCCAGCAGGGAGACCGTACTCTCCTACAATGAGCAGTTCTTC,NA,TRBV11-1,NA,TRBJ2-1
CASSLGGLGRGSYEQYF,TGTGCCAGCAGCTTGGGAGGGTTAGGGAGGGGCTCCTACGAGCAGTACTTC,NA,TRBV5-6,TRBD2,TRBJ2-7
CASALASDTQYF,TGTGCCAGCGCATTGGCCTCGGATACGCAGTATTTT,NA,TRBV28,NA,TRBJ2-3